Each of the 21 T cell receptor beta chains below was sequenced from the same sample in a study of blood T cell repertoires in COVID-19. The repertoire was sequenced with immunoSEQ multiplex PCR; TCRdb's copy has only in-frame clones and lacks some. Of 150,000 to 250,000 clones in the sample, more than 65% were seen once. The source material was PBMCs or T cells enriched from blood (not recorded which). These receptors were taken from a man aged 40-49 years who had recovered from COVID-19.

CDR3 region: CASSPWGGNYGYTF. CDR3 sequence (DNA): TGTGCCAGCAGCCCCTGGGGGGGAAACTATGGCTACACCTTC. The V gene is TRBV5-6, the J gene TRBJ1-2; a possible D gene is TRBD1 (5 bases). Looked up from germline, CDR1 is SGHDT and CDR2 is YYEEEE. CDR3 length: 14 amino acids. V was cut by 4 bases and J by 2 bases, with 12 bases left in between.

The chain has TRBV6-6 and TRBJ2-7, with 9 positions matching TRBD1. The germline V gene encodes CDR1 MNHNY and CDR2 SVGAGI (reference sequence). The CDR3 runs to 16 residues. The ends lost 7 bases at V and 2 bases at J; junction bases unmatched: 12. CDR3 DNA: TGTGCCAGCACCCCCCTTCCGGGACAGGGAACCTACGAGCAGTACTTC. This codes for CASTPLPGQGTYEQYF.

The chain employs TRBV7-2 and TRBJ2-1, with D uncertain. This CDR3 has 13 residues. Germline CDR1 is SGHTA and CDR2 is FQGNSA. Trimming removed 3 bases at V and 6 bases at J, with 9 bases between. DNA for the CDR3: TGTGCCAGCAGCTTGCCGGGTGCCAATGAGCAGTTCTTC. It yields the protein CASSLPGANEQFF.

This clone appeared a single time. The CDR3 region is CATSDTGTGRTEAFF. As DNA, the CDR3 is TGTGCCACCAGTGACACCGGGACAGGGAGGACTGAAGCTTTCTTT. The rearrangement links TRBV24-1 to TRBJ1-1; 9 bases align to TRBD1. Germline V CDR1 and CDR2: KGHDR, SFDVKD. The V gene end was trimmed by 4 bases and the J gene end by 5 bases; junction bases not matched to a gene: 7. The CDR3 is 15 amino acids.

The chain employs TRBV5-1 and TRBJ2-3; no clear D. The CDR3 length is 16 residues. Germline values: CDR1 SGHRS, CDR2 YFSETQ. V shed 4 bases and J shed 2 bases, with 17 bases lying between them. CDR3 bases: TGCGCCAGCAGCACCAGTACCGACATCCTCACAGATACGCAGTATTTT. It specifies CASSTSTDILTDTQYF.

The DNA for the CDR3 is TGTGCCTGGAGTGTAATTCGGAACACTGAAGCTTTCTTT. It translates to CAWSVIRNTEAFF. V usage is TRBV30 and J usage is TRBJ1-1; D is uncertain. This CDR3 is 13 amino acids long. Germline V lookup: CDR1 GTSNPN, CDR2 SVGIG (reference sequence). V was clipped by 0 bases and J by 1 base, with 6 bases between them.

The rearrangement links TRBV5-1 to TRBJ1-2; TRBD1 matches 11 bases. Germline V lookup: CDR1 SGHRS, CDR2 YFSETQ. CDR3 length: 16 residues. The junction had 7 bases not matched to a gene; V was cut back by 3 bases and J by 3 bases. CDR3 sequence (DNA): TGCGCCAGCAGCTCGGGTTGGGACAGGGGGGACTATGGCTACACCTTC. Translation gives CASSSGWDRGDYGYTF.

This chain uses TRBV7-6 with TRBJ1-6, with TRBD1 identical over 7 bases. Germline V gene data show CDR1 as SGHVS and CDR2 as FNYEAQ. There are 15 residues in the CDR3. V trimming: 4 bases; J trimming: 7 bases; junction bases outside the gene matches: 7. The CDR3 spells CASSSGQAGNSPLHF. Written as DNA, the CDR3 is TGTGCCAGCAGCTCAGGACAGGCGGGAAATTCACCCCTCCACTTT.

This clone was counted between two and nine times. The J gene is TRBJ1-2, the V gene TRBV27, with 8 bases aligning to TRBD1. Germline trimming cut 1 base from V and 7 bases from J; bases unmatched to any gene: 2. The germline CDR1 and CDR2 sequences are MNHEY and SMNVEV (reference sequence). There are 13 residues in the CDR3. CDR3 bases: TGTGCCAGCAGTTTATACGACAGGGGTGGCTACACCTTC. The encoded protein is CASSLYDRGGYTF.

The chain recombines TRBV5-6 with TRBJ2-6, with D perhaps matching TRBD1 (5 bases). The CDR3 is made up of 18 amino acids. Per the germline V gene, CDR1 is SGHDT and CDR2 is YYEEEE. V was shortened by 2 bases and J by 0 bases, with 15 bases between the two germline ends. Written as DNA, the CDR3 is TGTGCCAGCAGCTTACAGTTAGGGGCCTCCTCTGGGGCCAACGTCCTGACTTTC. It specifies CASSLQLGASSGANVLTF.

The chain links TRBV7-9 to TRBJ2-4, with 14 bases lining up with TRBD2. Germline CDR1 and CDR2: SEHNR and FQNEAQ (reference sequence). CDR3 length: 19 residues. J lost 2 bases, V lost 2 bases, and 8 bases had no gene match. The CDR3 sequence: CASSLLGTSGGGPKNIQYF. The CDR3 coding sequence is TGTGCCAGCAGCTTACTGGGGACTAGCGGGGGCGGACCCAAAAACATTCAGTACTTC.

This chain connects TRBV7-9 to TRBJ2-1, with TRBD1 matching 9 bases. V lost 5 bases, J lost 9 bases, and 17 bases stayed unmatched. The length of the CDR3 is 17 residues. CDR1 and CDR2 (germline): SEHNR, FQNEAQ (reference sequence). In nucleotides, the CDR3 is TGTGCCAGCAGCCACTCGATCGGTCCGGACAGGGGAATTGAGCAGTTCTTC. It specifies CASSHSIGPDRGIEQFF.

The chain uses TRBV3-1 (or the pseudogene TRBV3-2) and TRBJ2-2; no firm D call. This CDR3 spans 15 amino acids. Germline V CDR1 and CDR2: LGHDT, YNNKEL (reference sequence). V lost 4 bases and J lost 7, with 16 bases in between. This CDR3 is CASSPKLRYIGELFF. As DNA, the CDR3 is TGTGCCAGCAGCCCAAAGTTAAGATACATCGGGGAGCTGTTTTTT.

This clone was counted a few times. This chain uses TRBV5-1 with TRBJ2-5, with a tentative D call TRBD1 (7 bases). Germline V CDR1 and CDR2: SGHRS, YFSETQ. This CDR3 has 19 amino acids. Trimming left V 1 base short and J 4 bases short, with 26 bases between. Here the CDR3 DNA reads TGCGCCAGCAGCTTGCCCAGAGACAGGGAAGGAGGGTTAGGAGAGACCCAGTACTTC. Its translation: CASSLPRDREGGLGETQYF.

The chain couples TRBV14 to TRBJ1-1, with D unresolved. The CDR3 spans 16 residues. Germline assignment: CDR1 SGHDN and CDR2 FVKESK. V dropped 1 base and J dropped 1 base, with 13 bases sitting between them. The CDR3 region has the DNA TGTGCCAGCAGCCAAGTTTTCCGGGTCGCGAACACTGAAGCTTTCTTT. Translated, it gives CASSQVFRVANTEAFF.

The sample holds one count of this clone. This chain uses TRBV19 with TRBJ2-3, with D possibly matching TRBD1 (5 bases). Looked up from germline, CDR1 is LNHDA and CDR2 is SQIVND (reference sequence). Trimming cost V 5 bases and J 2 bases, with 11 bases left between them. The CDR3 covers 14 residues. CDR3: CASSLRQYTDTQYF. In DNA, the CDR3 is TGTGCCAGTAGTCTTCGACAGTACACAGATACGCAGTATTTT.

V usage is TRBV2 and J usage is TRBJ2-4, with 7 bases identical to TRBD2. Per the germline V gene, CDR1 is SNHLY and CDR2 is FYNNEI. J was trimmed by 7 bases and V by 4 bases; bases with no gene match: 4. The CDR3 spans 13 residues. Here the CDR3 DNA reads TGTGCCAGCAGTGTGGGAGGGACCAACATTCAGTACTTC. Residues: CASSVGGTNIQYF.

The chain couples TRBV7-9 to TRBJ1-3; D remains ambiguous. Germline V gene sequence: CDR1 SEHNR, CDR2 FQNEAQ (reference sequence). V gave up 4 bases and J gave up 6 bases, with 13 bases separating them. The CDR3 covers 14 residues. For the CDR3, the DNA is TGTGCCAGCAGCTCCCCCGGGGAACTAAACACCATATATTTT. Amino acids: CASSSPGELNTIYF. The variable domain in full, completed from reference TRBV7-9 and TRBJ1-3, reads DTGVSQNPRHKITKRGQNVTFRCDPISEHNRLYWYRQTLGQGPEFLTYFQNEAQLEKSRLLSDRFSAERPKGSFSTLEIQRTEQGDSAMYLCASSSPGELNTIYFGEGSWLTVV.

V usage is TRBV5-1 and J usage is TRBJ2-7; 8 nucleotides align to TRBD1. With V trimmed by 4 bases and J by 4 bases, 10 bases remained unmatched. CDR1 is SGHRS and CDR2 is YFSETQ in the germline V gene. The CDR3 consists of 15 residues. The CDR3 nucleotides read TGCGCCAGCAGCCAAAGGACAGGGATAGTTTACGAGCAGTACTTC. It translates to CASSQRTGIVYEQYF. The full variable domain, its missing parts supplied by reference TRBV5-1 and TRBJ2-7, is KAGVTQTPRYLIKTRGQQVTLSCSPISGHRSVSWYQQTPGQGLQFLFEYFSETQRNKGNFPGRFSGRQFSNSRSEMNVSTLELGDSALYLCASSQRTGIVYEQYFGPGTRLTVT.

The V and J genes are TRBV5-4 and TRBJ2-7; TRBD1 matches 9 bases. The CDR3 runs to 15 residues. The germline V gene has CDR1 SGHNT and CDR2 YYREEE (reference sequence). V shed 4 bases, J shed 3 bases, and the junction held 8 bases outside the gene matches. The CDR3 sequence is CASSASGTGFYEQYF. The DNA of the CDR3 is TGTGCCAGCAGCGCGTCCGGGACAGGGTTCTACGAGCAGTACTTC.

The V gene is TRBV6-2 or TRBV6-3, the J gene TRBJ2-7, with 8 bases lining up with TRBD2. The J segment lost 4 bases and the V segment lost 4 bases, leaving 15 bases of the junction unmatched. The CDR3 extends over 17 amino acids. Germline CDR1 reads MNHEY; CDR2 reads SVGEGT. CDR3 sequence reads: CASSSRGTGGDSYEQYF. The CDR3 region has the DNA TGTGCCAGCAGTTCCCGGGGGACCGGGGGGGACTCTTACGAGCAGTACTTC.